This record concerns one T cell receptor (beta chain) sequence. Libraries were prepared by immunoSEQ multiplex PCR; TCRdb keeps only in-frame clonotypes and omits some of them. The sample yields approximately 400,000 clones, about 83% seen once. The data originate from a study of Ad26.COV2.S vaccination and SARS-CoV-2 variants. Background on the study: By the intramuscular route, Ad26.COV2.S was given once, or twice 56 days apart.

The CDR3 is made up of 16 amino acids. J lost 0 bases, V lost 6 bases, and 7 bases had no gene match. Germline CDR1 reads SGHTA; CDR2 reads FQGNSA. Treatment defined: over 15 received Ad26.COV2.S at low or high dose, single or two shots; about 5 received placebo; per-sample allocation not given. Day 63 following the first vaccine or placebo injection was when the samples were taken. Wuhan-strain SARS-CoV-2 spike was expressed by the Ad26 vector that made up the vaccine. The receptor was isolated from a person between 18 and 65 years old who received the Ad26.COV2.S COVID-19 vaccine or a placebo. This rearrangement joins TRBV7-2 to TRBJ2-3, with 9 positions matching TRBD2. Sequenced material: peripheral blood, taken in a trial of Ad26.COV2.S vaccine versus placebo. The CDR3: CASSRVAGASTDTQYF. The CDR3 DNA reads as TGTGCCAGCAGTCGAGTAGCGGGGGCCAGCACAGATACGCAGTATTTT.